Sequencing of this T cell receptor (beta chain) was carried out in a study of OX40 agonist ivuxolimab in advanced cancers. Study-wide background: Having had anti-PD-1, anti-PD-L1 or anti-CTLA-4 therapy before was allowed, and roughly 40% had some.

Produced via immunoSEQ multiplex PCR; TCRdb's table is partial and in-frame only. Of 63,000 or so clones listed, 80% to 90% were seen once; the top ten hold 0.8% to 1.1%. Concerning this clone itself: No antigen is known for it.

Notes on the study in general: The mean number of expanded clones was higher in CD8+ T cells than in CD4+.

The receptor's source is an adult with an advanced solid tumor such as melanoma, head and neck, liver or kidney cancer. The sample in question was CD4+ or CD8+ T cells sorted from blood, obtained in a trial of the OX40 agonist ivuxolimab.

The CDR3 loop reads CASSETWVYTQYF. The CDR3 region has the DNA TGTGCCAGCAGTGAAACATGGGTGTATACGCAGTATTTT. The rearrangement links TRBV6-1 to TRBJ2-3; unclear D gene. Deletions cut 2 bases from V and 7 bases from J, with 10 bases between. The germline CDR1 and CDR2 sequences are MNHNS and SASEGT. The CDR3 consists of 13 residues.